This T cell receptor beta chain was sequenced for a study of T-cell reconstitution after alpha-beta-depleted transplantation in children. The library targeted TCRbeta and was prepared with unique molecular identifiers. MiXCR, applied by TCRdb to the PCR reads, yields one record per CDR3 protein. The top ten clones hold around 2.5% of a sample with 500,000 to 600,000 distinct CDR3 sequences, less than 35% of them seen once. The germline V gene encodes CDR1 MRHNA and CDR2 SNTAGT. V lost 6 bases and J lost 2, with 12 bases in between. The CDR3 is made up of 14 amino acids. This TCR was sampled from a human donor who donated a stem cell graft to a child with aplastic anemia. The sample here was PBMCs from the stem cell graft donor, taken from the stem cell graft. The chain is built from TRBV6-4 and TRBJ2-3; D possibly corresponds to TRBD2 (6 bases). Written as DNA, the CDR3 is TGTGCCAGCAGGGCAGGACTACACACAGATACGCAGTATTTT. Amino acids: CASRAGLHTDTQYF.